A selection of T cell receptor beta chains follows, all from one sample in a study of OX40 agonist ivuxolimab in advanced cancers. Sequenced by immunoSEQ multiplex PCR; TCRdb stores in-frame clones only, minus some. The sample yields about 61,000 clones, roughly 87% seen once. This material consisted of CD4+ or CD8+ T cells sorted from blood, taken in a trial of the OX40 agonist ivuxolimab. The source of these receptors is an adult with an advanced solid tumor such as melanoma, head and neck, liver or kidney cancer. Both conserved end residues are part of each CDR3. Fields, in order: CDR3 length, J gene, clone size, D gene, V gene, CDR3 protein, CDR3 DNA. The D gene is left open where the match is weak. Some rows have no size entry. The others give once, few or many, or a class for an expanded clone.

>14|TRBJ1-2|.|TRBD1|TRBV7-8
CASNPGQGYYGYTF
TGTGCCAGCAACCCCGGACAGGGGTACTATGGCTACACCTTC
>14|TRBJ1-2|.|.|TRBV19
CASSRSAASDGYTF
TGTGCCAGTAGCCGATCAGCCGCCTCGGATGGCTACACCTTC
>13|TRBJ1-4|.|.|TRBV18
CASSNRANEKLFF
TGTGCCAGCTCCAACCGGGCTAATGAAAAACTGTTTTTT
>10|TRBJ2-5|once|.|TRBV7-3
CASSLRAGHF
TGTGCCAGCAGCTTAAGGGCAGGCCACTTC
>15|TRBJ1-5|.|.|TRBV6-5
CASSATGYINQPQHF
TGTGCCAGCAGTGCGACAGGATACATCAATCAGCCCCAGCATTTT
>16|TRBJ2-1|.|.|TRBV7-9
CASSPLQGSSYNEQFF
TGTGCCAGCAGCCCTCTCCAGGGGAGCTCCTACAATGAGCAGTTCTTC
>14|TRBJ1-2|.|.|TRBV5-6
CASSLGVEVYGYTF
TGTGCCAGCAGCTTGGGTGTCGAGGTCTATGGCTACACCTTC
>15|TRBJ2-1|.|TRBD2|TRBV5-1
CASSLVAGPNNEQFF
TGCGCCAGCAGCTTGGTAGCGGGGCCGAACAATGAGCAGTTCTTC
>17|TRBJ1-2|.|.|TRBV7-8
CASSIGRTWGHDYGYTF
TGTGCCAGCAGCATTGGCCGAACGTGGGGCCATGACTATGGCTACACCTTC
>14|TRBJ2-2|once|.|TRBV5-5
CASSLARSPGELFF
TGTGCCAGCAGCTTGGCCCGGTCCCCCGGGGAGCTGTTTTTT
>14|TRBJ1-1|.|.|TRBV7-8
CASSLDGGFTEAFF
TGTGCCAGCAGCTTAGACGGGGGGTTCACTGAAGCTTTCTTT
>13|TRBJ2-7|few|TRBD1|TRBV19
CASSDQGAHEQYF
TGTGCCAGTAGTGACCAGGGGGCCCACGAGCAGTACTTC